The subject of this entry is one T cell receptor (beta chain). Its antigen is not known. This sample is part of a study of T-cell reconstitution after alpha-beta-depleted transplantation in children. CDR3 length equals 14 residues. V was shortened by 0 bases and J by 2 bases, with 7 bases between the two germline ends. Germline V gene data show CDR1 as MNHEY and CDR2 as SVGAGI. TCRbeta library construction was performed incorporating unique molecular identifiers. From the PCR reads, TCRdb called clonotypes with MiXCR, one entry per CDR3 protein. The repertoire has around 960,000 distinct CDR3 sequences, roughly 29% of them found once; the top ten carry about 28%. Findings and limits, study-wide: At one year after transplant, newly produced T cells mostly accounted for T-cell counts and diversity.

The receptor was derived from a boy under three years old who had a stem cell transplant for SCID, so the T cells may come from the graft donor. The material was PBMCs, mostly from graft donor cells, obtained 360 days after TCRalphabeta/CD19-depleted stem cell transplant. The genes are TRBV6-5 and TRBJ2-5, with D maybe TRBD2 (5 bases). The CDR3 spells CASSYSGLQETQYF. The CDR3 DNA follows: TGTGCCAGCAGTTACTCCGGACTTCAAGAGACCCAGTACTTC.